What follows are 29 T cell receptor beta chains derived from one specimen sequenced in a study of shared clonotypes between healthy human individuals. CD8 cells classed as naive were CD45RO-negative and positively selected for CCR7, excluding terminally differentiated effector memory CD45RA+ cells. Assay: immunoSEQ multiplex PCR; the TCRdb copy retains only in-frame clones and omits some. The sample has about 2,100,000 clones, 93% seen once; the top ten hold over 1.5%. Sequencing input: naive CD8+ T cells from PBMCs. The receptor source for this set is a man aged 18 to 30 in good health. Some clones in this sample may be carry-over from other donors' samples.

The chain has TRBV9 and TRBJ2-1, with 8 bases matching TRBD2. Looked up from germline, CDR1 is SGDLS and CDR2 is YYNGEE. The CDR3 has 16 residues. V gave up 4 bases and J gave up 5 bases; unmatched junction bases: 11. CDR3 sequence: CASSTLAGLVDNEQFF. CDR3 coding DNA: TGTGCCAGCAGCACTTTAGCGGGATTGGTCGACAATGAGCAGTTCTTC.

The chain couples TRBV7-8 to TRBJ2-1; no firm D call. This CDR3 contains 15 residues. V gave up 5 bases and J gave up 5 bases, with 16 bases separating them. In germline, CDR1 is SGHVS, CDR2 FQNEAQ. CDR3 region: CASSHPAPPNNEQFF. The CDR3 region has the DNA TGTGCCAGCAGCCACCCTGCTCCACCGAACAATGAGCAGTTCTTC. Full variable domain (missing parts from reference TRBV7-8 and TRBJ2-1): GAGVSQSPRYKVAKRGQDVALRCDPISGHVSLFWYQQALGQGPEFLTYFQNEAQLDKSGLPSDRFFAERPEGSVSTLKIQRTQQEDSAVYLCASSHPAPPNNEQFFGPGTRLTVL.

The rearrangement links TRBV15 to TRBJ2-7, with 10 bases lining up with TRBD1. Germline assignment: CDR1 LNHNV and CDR2 YYDKDF (reference sequence). J lost 2 bases, V lost 5 bases, and 6 bases had no gene match. The CDR3 covers 15 residues. The CDR3 DNA sequence: TGTGCCACCAGCGATGGGACAGGGGAGGCCTACGAGCAGTACTTC. Residues: CATSDGTGEAYEQYF.

The chain recombines TRBV9 with TRBJ2-7, with 9 bases identical to TRBD1. V lost 2 bases, J lost 7 bases, and 7 bases stayed unmatched. Germline assignment: CDR1 SGDLS and CDR2 YYNGEE. The CDR3 totals 14 residues. CDR3 protein: CASSVGGTGKEQYF. The CDR3 nucleotides are TGTGCCAGCAGCGTTGGCGGGACAGGGAAAGAGCAGTACTTC.

Note on this clone: Other DNA sequences in this sample translate to the same CDR3. The chain links TRBV7-8 to TRBJ2-7, with D possibly called TRBD1 or TRBD2 (5 bases each). The ends were cut back, 0 bases at V and 0 bases at J, with 9 bases in the middle. The germline V gene encodes CDR1 SGHVS and CDR2 FQNEAQ. This CDR3 spans 15 amino acids. The CDR3 here is CASSLASGSSYEQYF. The CDR3, as DNA: TGTGCCAGCAGCTTAGCGTCAGGGAGCTCCTACGAGCAGTACTTC.

This chain connects TRBV6-5 to TRBJ2-5; D possibly corresponds to TRBD1 (5 bases). Trimming took 2 bases from V and 2 from J, leaving 12 bases between them. CDR1 and CDR2 (germline): MNHEY, SVGAGI. There are 15 residues in the CDR3. The CDR3 sequence is CASSYIAGAQETQYF. For the CDR3, the DNA is TGTGCCAGCAGTTACATCGCTGGGGCTCAAGAGACCCAGTACTTC.

The V call is TRBV10-3, the J call TRBJ2-1; D is undetermined. Per germline, CDR1 ENHRY and CDR2 SYGVKD. This CDR3 comprises 18 residues. Trimming cost V 4 bases and J 0 bases, with 19 bases left between them. CDR3 loop: CAISVFFGGISSYNEQFF. CDR3 bases: TGTGCCATCAGTGTATTTTTCGGTGGTATAAGCTCCTACAATGAGCAGTTCTTC.

The gene calls are TRBV7-2 and TRBJ2-5; 11 positions match TRBD2. The V and J ends lost 1 base and 1 base, in that order; junction bases with no gene match: 2. The CDR3 runs to 16 residues. Germline CDR1 is SGHTA and CDR2 is FQGNSA. The CDR3 reads CASSLDGLAGQETQYF. The CDR3 DNA follows: TGTGCCAGCAGCTTAGATGGACTAGCGGGCCAAGAGACCCAGTACTTC.

A remark on this clone: The junction differs from germline at one of its ends, possibly a read error. The chain joins TRBV7-9 to TRBJ2-2, with no clear D. This CDR3 has 12 amino acids. Germline-derived CDR1 and CDR2 are SEHNR and FQNEAQ (reference sequence). In DNA form, the CDR3 reads TGTGCCAGCAGCTGGAACAGCGGGGAGCTGTTTTTT. Its translation is CASSWNSGELFF.

The chain links TRBV28 to TRBJ1-5, with D perhaps matching TRBD1 (5 bases). Per the germline V gene, CDR1 is MDHEN and CDR2 is SYDVKM. The CDR3 consists of 15 residues. V dropped 6 bases and J dropped 5 bases, with 17 bases sitting between them. The CDR3 nucleotides read TGTGCCAGCAGCTGGGGCGGGGTTGGGGATCAGCCCCAGCATTTT. Its translation: CASSWGGVGDQPQHF. Looking up the rest from reference TRBV28 and TRBJ1-5 gives the full variable domain: DVKVTQSSRYLVKRTGEKVFLECVQDMDHENMFWYRQDPGLGLRLIYFSYDVKMKEKGDIPEGYSVSREKKERFSLILESASTNQTSMYLCASSWGGVGDQPQHFGDGTRLSIL.

This clone was observed a handful of times. The chain combines TRBV29-1 with TRBJ1-1; weak D call: TRBD1 (5 bases). The germline V and J ends were trimmed by 2 bases and 8 bases, with 9 bases remaining between them. The germline CDR1 and CDR2 sequences are SQVTM and ANQGSEA. The CDR3 is 11 residues long. DNA of the CDR3: TGCAGCGTTGAATTCCCAGGGGAAGCTTTCTTT. Translating gives CSVEFPGEAFF.

This chain uses TRBV15 with TRBJ2-3; 10 bases are a match to TRBD2. The germline V gene has CDR1 LNHNV and CDR2 YYDKDF (reference sequence). This CDR3 is built from 18 residues. V trimming: 3 bases; J trimming: 3 bases; junction bases outside the gene matches: 12. The CDR3 protein is CATSRKAGGPEVTDTQYF. CDR3 bases: TGTGCCACCAGCAGGAAAGCGGGAGGGCCCGAGGTAACAGATACGCAGTATTTT.

The chain recombines TRBV19 with TRBJ2-7; 10 positions agree with TRBD1. The CDR3 spans 14 residues. The trim removed 5 bases at V and 6 bases at J, leaving 7 bases unmatched. Per the germline V gene, CDR1 is LNHDA and CDR2 is SQIVND (reference sequence). The DNA of the CDR3 is TGTGCCAGTAGTCGCCGGACAGGGGGGTTCGAGCAGTACTTC. Residues: CASSRRTGGFEQYF.

The chain joins TRBV7-3 to TRBJ2-1, with 7 bases lining up with TRBD1. V shed 4 bases, J shed 7 bases, and the junction held 7 bases outside the gene matches. The CDR3 loop spans 14 amino acids. The germline CDR1 and CDR2 sequences are SGHTA and FQGTGA. The CDR3 region is CASSSTNRGNEQFF. The CDR3 region has the DNA TGTGCCAGCAGCTCCACGAACAGGGGAAATGAGCAGTTCTTC.

V usage is TRBV4-2 and J usage is TRBJ2-5; a weak D match, TRBD2 (5 bases). CDR1 LGHNA and CDR2 YNFKEQ come from the germline V gene. With 2 bases removed from V and 3 bases from J, the gap between germline ends came to 10 bases. The CDR3 sequence is 14 residues long. CDR3 DNA: TGTGCCAGCAGCCAATCTACCGGGAAAGAGACCCAGTACTTC. This sequence encodes CASSQSTGKETQYF.

This chain connects TRBV9 to TRBJ2-1; the D gene could be TRBD1 or TRBD2 (7 bases each). This CDR3 spans 18 amino acids. Germline V gene data show CDR1 as SGDLS and CDR2 as YYNGEE. V lost 0 bases and J lost 4, with 20 bases in between. CDR3 amino acids: CASSVAVVGRGGYNEQFF. CDR3 bases: TGTGCCAGCAGCGTAGCAGTTGTGGGCAGGGGGGGATACAATGAGCAGTTCTTC.

This clone came up a few times. Likely a read error: the CDR3 ends without its conserved phenylalanine or tryptophan. No DNA is shown, since the ends of the CDR3 on it are uncertain; the CDR3 is the one TCRdb lists. V and J are TRBV5-4 and TRBJ2-7; the table names TRBD2, a call not compared with the DNA. The CDR3 spans 13 amino acids, including both terminal residues. From germline, CDR1 is SGHNT and CDR2 YYREEE (reference sequence). The CDR3 region is CASSLGGTPVSEI.

The V and J genes are TRBV13 and TRBJ2-1; no clear D gene. Germline V gene sequence: CDR1 PRHDT, CDR2 FYEKMQ (reference sequence). This CDR3 spans 16 amino acids. V lost 0 bases to trimming and J lost 4 bases, with 13 bases between them. The CDR3 region has the DNA TGTGCCAGCAGCTTAGGGGGTAGCAGAAGATACAATGAGCAGTTCTTC. This sequence encodes CASSLGGSRRYNEQFF.

This chain uses TRBV5-6 with TRBJ2-5; D possibly corresponds to TRBD2 (5 bases). Trimming took off 3 bases at V and 2 bases at J, with 14 bases between the two ends. The V gene's germline CDR1 is SGHDT and CDR2 YYEEEE. The CDR3 contains 15 residues. The CDR3 sequence: CASSSSAGGQETQYF. CDR3 DNA sequence: TGTGCCAGCAGCTCTTCCGCGGGTGGGCAAGAGACCCAGTACTTC.

The chain has TRBV19 and TRBJ1-5; D might be TRBD1 (6 bases). The CDR3 sequence is 14 residues long. V shed 4 bases and J shed 3 bases, with 10 bases lying between them. Germline assignment: CDR1 LNHDA and CDR2 SQIVND (reference sequence). CDR3 sequence reads: CASSTRGNNQPQHF. Here the CDR3 DNA reads TGTGCCAGTAGTACCAGGGGTAACAATCAGCCCCAGCATTTT.

The chain employs TRBV15 and TRBJ2-7, with 9 bases matching TRBD1. Germline V gene data show CDR1 as LNHNV and CDR2 as YYDKDF (reference sequence). Trimming cost V 1 base and J 7 bases; bases outside gene matches: 8. The CDR3 length is 15 residues. The CDR3 nucleotides are TGTGCCACCAGCAGAGTTACAGGGGGCTCTGGTGAGCAGTACTTC. Its protein product is CATSRVTGGSGEQYF.

V is TRBV5-1 and J is TRBJ2-7, with TRBD1 as a possible D gene (6 bases). The germline CDR1 and CDR2 sequences are SGHRS and YFSETQ. V dropped 3 bases and J dropped 3 bases, with 16 bases sitting between them. The CDR3 sequence is 15 residues long. CDR3 coding DNA: TGCGCCAGCAGCTGGGGCACAGGGTCGGGCTACGAGCAGTACTTC. Translation gives CASSWGTGSGYEQYF.

The chain carries TRBV7-9 and TRBJ2-7; weak D call: TRBD2 (6 bases). CDR1 SEHNR and CDR2 FQNEAQ come from the germline V gene (reference sequence). The CDR3 sequence is 14 residues long. V lost 8 bases to trimming and J lost 2 bases, with 16 bases between them. DNA of the CDR3: TGTGCCAGCGGGGACTCCTCCCCGACCTACGAGCAGTACTTC. Protein: CASGDSSPTYEQYF. The full variable domain, rest sourced from reference TRBV7-9 and TRBJ2-7, is DTGVSQNPRHKITKRGQNVTFRCDPISEHNRLYWYRQTLGQGPEFLTYFQNEAQLEKSRLLSDRFSAERPKGSFSTLEIQRTEQGDSAMYLCASGDSSPTYEQYFGPGTRLTVT.

V gene TRBV9 combines with J gene TRBJ2-6; D unclear. V was cut by 3 bases and J by 0 bases, with 10 bases left in between. The CDR3 spans 16 residues. Germline V gene data show CDR1 as SGDLS and CDR2 as YYNGEE. The DNA for the CDR3 is TGTGCCAGCAGCGACCCTGGGCACTCTGGGGCCAACGTCCTGACTTTC. Residues: CASSDPGHSGANVLTF.

The chain recombines TRBV7-9 with TRBJ2-7, with D possibly being TRBD1 (6 bases). The CDR3 sequence is 14 residues long. Between the trimmed V and J ends, which lost 5 bases and 4 bases, there was a span of 15 bases. Per the germline V gene, CDR1 is SEHNR and CDR2 is FQNEAQ (reference sequence). CDR3 DNA sequence: TGTGCCAGCAGCCCCGAGGGGACACCTTACGAGCAGTACTTC. This codes for CASSPEGTPYEQYF.

On this clone itself: Other nucleotide sequences in the sample specify the same CDR3. V and J are TRBV27 and TRBJ1-2; 10 nucleotides line up with TRBD1. The ends lost 6 bases at V and 6 bases at J; junction bases unmatched: 7. This CDR3 comprises 14 residues. The germline V gene has CDR1 MNHEY and CDR2 SMNVEV (reference sequence). CDR3 protein: CASRVTGGADGYTF. In DNA, the CDR3 is TGTGCCAGCAGGGTGACAGGGGGCGCAGATGGCTACACCTTC.

The V gene is TRBV6-5, the J gene TRBJ2-3; 7 nucleotides line up with TRBD1. Germline lookup yields CDR1 MNHEY and CDR2 SVGAGI. This CDR3 is built from 14 residues. The ends lost 4 bases at V and 0 bases at J; junction bases unmatched: 1. CDR3 in DNA: TGTGCCAGCAGTTGGACAGGAAGCACAGATACGCAGTATTTT. Translation gives CASSWTGSTDTQYF.

The genes are TRBV19 and TRBJ1-1; D is possibly TRBD1 (5 bases). The CDR3 runs 13 residues. Germline V gene data show CDR1 as LNHDA and CDR2 as SQIVND (reference sequence). V lost 10 bases and J lost 1, with 13 bases in between. For the CDR3, the DNA is TGTGCCACCTCCCAGGGCCCGAACACTGAAGCTTTCTTT. This sequence encodes CATSQGPNTEAFF.

The gene calls are TRBV28 and TRBJ2-7; D is unclear. With 5 bases removed from V and 2 bases from J, the gap between germline ends came to 13 bases. CDR3 length equals 14 residues. The germline gives CDR1 MDHEN, CDR2 SYDVKM. The CDR3 bases are TGTGCCAGCAGTCCTACTATGGATGCCTACGAGCAGTACTTC. It yields the protein CASSPTMDAYEQYF.